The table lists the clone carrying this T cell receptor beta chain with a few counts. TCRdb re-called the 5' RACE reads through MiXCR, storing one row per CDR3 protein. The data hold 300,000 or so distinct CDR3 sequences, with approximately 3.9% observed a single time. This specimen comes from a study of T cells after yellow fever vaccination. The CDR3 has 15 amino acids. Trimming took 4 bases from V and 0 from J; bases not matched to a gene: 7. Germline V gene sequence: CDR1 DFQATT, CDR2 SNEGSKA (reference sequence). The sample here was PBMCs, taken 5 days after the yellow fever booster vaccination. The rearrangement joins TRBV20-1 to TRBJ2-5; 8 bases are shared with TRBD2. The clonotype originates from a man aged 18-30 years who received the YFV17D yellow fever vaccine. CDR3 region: CSAMRGVRYQETQYF. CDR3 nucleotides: TGCAGTGCTATGCGGGGGGTCAGATACCAAGAGACCCAGTACTTC.